These 23 T cell receptor beta chains were all obtained from the same sample, sequenced in a study of blood T cell repertoires in COVID-19. TCRdb keeps only in-frame clones here, not all; method: immunoSEQ multiplex PCR. Of a few hundred thousand clones in the sample, over 80% were seen once. Sequencing input: peripheral blood. The receptor set was obtained from a woman in her thirties or forties with acute or convalescent COVID-19.

The rearrangement joins TRBV10-3 to TRBJ1-3, with D maybe TRBD1 (5 bases). V dropped 4 bases and J dropped 4 bases, with 14 bases sitting between them. This CDR3 has 15 amino acids. CDR1 and CDR2 (germline): ENHRY, SYGVKD. The CDR3 coding sequence is TGTGCCATCAGTGTTCATGGGGCTGGAGGAAACACCATATATTTT. Translating it yields CAISVHGAGGNTIYF.

The chain has TRBV7-9 and TRBJ2-1; 7 bases are shared with TRBD1. Germline loops: CDR1 SEHNR, CDR2 FQNEAQ (reference sequence). The ends lost 6 bases at V and 1 base at J; junction bases unmatched: 6. The CDR3 runs 15 residues. The CDR3 sequence is CASRTRDSSYNEQFF. The CDR3 coding sequence is TGTGCCAGCAGGACCCGGGACAGTTCCTACAATGAGCAGTTCTTC.

This CDR3 reads CAAQGQPPSYGYTF. The CDR3 DNA reads TGTGCCGCGCAGGGGCAGCCCCCCTCCTATGGCTACACCTTC. The chain recombines TRBV30 with TRBJ1-2; maybe TRBD1 (6 bases). The CDR3 is made up of 14 amino acids. The V and J ends lost 8 bases and 4 bases respectively, with 20 bases between them. The germline V gene has CDR1 GTSNPN and CDR2 SVGIG (reference sequence).

This chain uses TRBV6-5 with TRBJ1-4, with a possible D match to TRBD1 (5 bases). CDR3 size: 16 residues. Deletions cut 2 bases from V and 1 base from J, with 11 bases between. Germline V gene lookup returns CDR1 MNHEY and CDR2 SVGAGI. As DNA, the CDR3 is TGTGCCAGCAGTTACCATCGACAGCAAACTAATGAAAAACTGTTTTTT. This sequence encodes CASSYHRQQTNEKLFF.

The rearrangement uses TRBV10-2 and TRBJ2-1, with D hard to call. The CDR3 totals 12 residues. The V and J ends lost 10 bases and 4 bases respectively, with 11 bases between them. CDR1 and CDR2 from the germline V gene are WSHSY and SAAADI. The CDR3 loop is CATNNFYNEQFF. The CDR3 DNA sequence: TGCGCCACCAATAACTTTTACAATGAGCAGTTCTTC.

This chain links TRBV11-3 with TRBJ2-2; TRBD1 matches at 8 bases. Germline V gene lookup returns CDR1 SGHNT and CDR2 YENEEA. V lost 5 bases to trimming and J lost 1 base; unmatched junction nucleotides: 3. This CDR3 has 15 residues. The CDR3 nucleotides are TGTGCCAGCAGCACAGGACAGGGGAACACCGGGGAGCTGTTTTTT. Its translation is CASSTGQGNTGELFF.

The rearrangement links TRBV7-3 to TRBJ2-3; 8 bases agree with TRBD2. J was trimmed by 4 bases and V by 6 bases; bases with no gene match: 6. Germline V gene data show CDR1 as SGHTA and CDR2 as FQGTGA. The CDR3 loop spans 14 amino acids. CDR3 amino acids: CASSMSGGPDTQYF. In DNA form, the CDR3 reads TGTGCCAGCAGTATGTCGGGGGGGCCAGATACGCAGTATTTT.

The chain is built from TRBV18 and TRBJ1-4, with 11 positions matching TRBD1. The CDR3 consists of 14 residues. The germline V gene has CDR1 KGHSH and CDR2 LQKENI. V shed 1 base, J shed 8 bases, and the junction held 0 bases outside the gene matches. The CDR3 reads CASSPRDRGEKLFF. The CDR3 DNA is TGTGCCAGCTCACCACGGGACAGGGGGGAAAAACTGTTTTTT.

Remarks on this clone: One junction end disagrees with the germline gene, perhaps due to a read error. This sequence joins TRBV24-1 and TRBJ1-4; possible D gene TRBD1, 6 bases. CDR3 length: 13 amino acids. CDR1 is KGHDR and CDR2 is SFDVKD in the germline V gene. The CDR3 spells CATSDRLNEKLFF. The CDR3 bases are TGTGCCACAAGTGACAGGCTAAATGAAAAACTGTTTTTT.

This clone was counted once. The genes are TRBV12-3 or TRBV12-4 and TRBJ1-2, with no clear D. The length of the CDR3 is 12 residues. V was cut by 8 bases and J by 8 bases, with 15 bases left in between. CDR3 DNA sequence: TGTGCCAGCCGACGGGCGGCGGGGGGCTACACCTTC. Amino acids: CASRRAAGGYTF.

The gene calls are TRBV12-3 or TRBV12-4 and TRBJ1-2, with TRBD1 matching 9 bases. CDR3 length: 13 amino acids. The junction had 5 bases not matched to a gene; V was cut back by 7 bases and J by 5 bases. The CDR3 sequence: CASTRDRVYGYTF. CDR3 DNA: TGTGCCAGCACACGGGACAGGGTGTATGGCTACACCTTC.

The V and J genes are TRBV6-5 and TRBJ2-7; maybe TRBD2 (6 bases). V was cut by 6 bases and J by 1 base, with 13 bases left in between. CDR3 length: 14 amino acids. Germline V gene lookup returns CDR1 MNHEY and CDR2 SVGAGI. The CDR3 protein is CASRRDGSSYEQYV. The DNA for the CDR3 is TGTGCCAGCAGGCGGGACGGATCTTCCTACGAGCAGTACGTC.

The genes are TRBV24-1 and TRBJ2-7, with D perhaps TRBD1 (6 bases). Per germline, CDR1 KGHDR and CDR2 SFDVKD. CDR3 length: 14 residues. Trimming removed 3 bases from V and 0 bases from J, with 8 bases in between. CDR3 DNA sequence: TGTGCCACCAGTGATGAGGACAGCTCCTACGAGCAGTACGTC. It yields the protein CATSDEDSSYEQYV.

V is TRBV2 and J is TRBJ2-5; D may be TRBD2 (5 bases). The V gene lost 0 bases and the J gene lost 4 bases, with 12 bases spanning the gap. Germline V lookup: CDR1 SNHLY, CDR2 FYNNEI. This CDR3 region has 15 residues. CDR3 sequence (DNA): TGTGCCAGCAGTGAAGCAACCGCGGGTCGAGAGACCCAGTACTTC. It encodes CASSEATAGRETQYF.

The chain uses TRBV9 and TRBJ2-5; the D gene is possibly TRBD1 (6 bases). Germline V gene sequence: CDR1 SGDLS, CDR2 YYNGEE. V lost 0 bases to trimming and J lost 1 base, with 10 bases between them. The CDR3 is made up of 15 amino acids. The CDR3 spells CASSVEGRGQETQYF. DNA for the CDR3: TGTGCCAGCAGCGTAGAGGGCAGGGGCCAAGAGACCCAGTACTTC. Drawing the rest from reference TRBV9 and TRBJ2-5, the complete variable domain is DSGVTQTPKHLITATGQRVTLRCSPRSGDLSVYWYQQSLDQGLQFLIQYYNGEERAKGNILERFSAQQFPDLHSELNLSSLELGDSALYFCASSVEGRGQETQYFGPGTRLLVL.

This chain uses TRBV6-6 with TRBJ2-6, with 9 positions matching TRBD1. In germline, CDR1 is MNHNY, CDR2 SVGAGI (reference sequence). V gave up 5 bases and J gave up 2 bases; unmatched junction bases: 7. This CDR3 is built from 17 residues. The CDR3 protein is CASSQDRGWTGANVLTF. CDR3 sequence (DNA): TGTGCCAGCAGTCAGGACAGGGGTTGGACTGGGGCCAACGTCCTGACTTTC.

This chain connects TRBV10-3 to TRBJ1-5, with TRBD1 identical over 7 bases. CDR1 ENHRY and CDR2 SYGVKD come from the germline V gene. The V and J ends lost 3 bases and 2 bases, in that order; junction bases with no gene match: 4. This CDR3 region has 15 residues. The CDR3 here is CAISEGTEGNQPQHF. CDR3 nucleotides: TGTGCCATCAGTGAAGGGACAGAAGGCAATCAGCCCCAGCATTTT.

Worth noting for this clone: The same CDR3 is also encoded by other DNA sequences in this sample. The chain carries TRBV9 and TRBJ2-1, with 7 bases that match TRBD2. From germline, CDR1 is SGDLS and CDR2 YYNGEE. Losses at the gene ends were 0 bases for V and 0 bases for J; bases not matched to a gene: 0. The CDR3 covers 15 residues. CDR3 protein: CASSVAGGSYNEQFF. DNA for the CDR3: TGTGCCAGCAGCGTAGCGGGGGGCTCCTACAATGAGCAGTTCTTC.

The chain has TRBV11-2 and TRBJ1-6; D is unresolved. Germline V lookup: CDR1 SGHAT, CDR2 FQNNGV. The CDR3 length is 11 residues. V lost 5 bases, J lost 8 bases, and 4 bases lay in between. The CDR3, as DNA: TGTGCCAGCAGCGACTATTCACCCCTCCACTTT. Amino acids: CASSDYSPLHF.

In its sample, this clone was seen a few times. This chain uses TRBV5-5 with TRBJ2-7; D is perhaps TRBD2 (5 bases). The CDR3 sequence is 14 residues long. CDR1 is SGHKS, CDR2 YYEKEE, per germline (reference sequence). Trimming stripped 4 bases from V and 6 bases from J, with 17 bases between. CDR3 DNA sequence: TGTGCCAGCAGCCACAGCAAAGAGCGGCGCGAGCAGTACGTC. This sequence encodes CASSHSKERREQYV.

In its sample, this clone was seen a few times. The V call is TRBV6-5, the J call TRBJ1-5; D uncertain. The germline V gene encodes CDR1 MNHEY and CDR2 SVGAGI. The ends were cut back, 6 bases at V and 1 base at J, with 13 bases in the middle. The CDR3 consists of 15 residues. The CDR3 loop reads CASSLSIASNQPQHF. The CDR3 DNA reads as TGTGCCAGCAGCCTGAGCATAGCCAGCAATCAGCCCCAGCATTTT.

There are a few counts of this clone. The rearrangement links TRBV6-1 to TRBJ1-4, with 7 nucleotides matching TRBD1. This CDR3 spans 15 amino acids. Germline loops: CDR1 MNHNS, CDR2 SASEGT. The trim removed 2 bases at V and 3 bases at J, leaving 3 bases unmatched. The CDR3 is CASSEQGGANEKLFF. CDR3 nucleotide sequence: TGTGCCAGCAGTGAACAGGGGGGAGCTAATGAAAAACTGTTTTTT.

Comments on this clone: Other DNA sequences of this sample code for an identical CDR3. The chain recombines TRBV11-2 with TRBJ1-2, with 11 positions matching TRBD1. Germline CDR1 and CDR2: SGHAT and FQNNGV. The CDR3 is made up of 15 amino acids. V gave up 5 bases and J gave up 5 bases; unmatched junction bases: 7. In DNA, the CDR3 is TGTGCCAGCAGCCCCGGGACAGGGGGTGGGTATGGCTACACCTTC. Translating it yields CASSPGTGGGYGYTF.